This T cell receptor beta chain is from a study of shared clonotypes between healthy human individuals. As for the study in general: Donor composition was a couple of women and a few men, aged 18 to 49.

The germline CDR1 and CDR2 sequences are SGHNT and YYREEE (reference sequence). V shed 4 bases and J 3 bases; nucleotides not matched to a gene: 22. CDR3 length: 20 amino acids. For sorted subsets, 150 to 200 ng DNA per replicate equaled about 30,000 T cell genomes. Repertoires were generated with immunoSEQ multiplex PCR, while TCRdb's copy carries only in-frame clones and drops some. The sample shows a few hundred thousand clones, around 87% of them seen only once. The sample taken for sequencing was memory CD8+ T cells sorted from blood. As for subset: CD45RO+ cells pooled with CCR7-negative TemRA cells. The V and J genes are TRBV5-4 and TRBJ2-1, with 7 bases identical to TRBD1. The clonotype was recovered from a man aged 18 to 35 in good health. Here the CDR3 reads CASSPGPSTGRLSNYNEQFF. For the CDR3, the DNA is TGTGCCAGCAGCCCGGGCCCTTCGACAGGGAGACTCTCGAACTACAATGAGCAGTTCTTC. The variable domain in full, with the rest retrieved from reference TRBV5-4 and TRBJ2-1, is ETGVTQSPTHLIKTRGQQVTLRCSSQSGHNTVSWYQQALGQGPQFIFQYYREEENGRGNFPPRFSGLQFPNYSSELNVNALELDDSALYLCASSPGPSTGRLSNYNEQFFGPGTRLTVL.